Listed here are 16 T cell receptor beta chains from one sample, sequenced in a study of T cell repertoires in cytomegalovirus infection (dated by TCRdb to the late 2010s). Sequencing was carried out with an Illumina HiSeq 1500. TCRdb passed the public sequencing reads through fastp at Q25 and MiXCR, retaining productive beta sequences. All rows with the same CDR3 protein become a single entry with the most common DNA and genes. This sample is represented by under 150,000 distinct CDR3 sequences; about 10% of them were singletons. The top ten clonotypes cover around 9.1% of the sample. Sequences were obtained from PBMCs. Source of these receptors: a human donor in good health (CMV status not recorded). Some clones in this sample may be carry-over from other donors' samples.

This clonotype was seen only a few times. The chain carries TRBV29-1 and TRBJ1-1; a possible D gene is TRBD1 (6 bases). The ends were cut back, 6 bases at V and 3 bases at J, with 14 bases in the middle. This CDR3 has 13 amino acids. CDR1 is SQVTM and CDR2 is ANQGSEA in the germline V gene. CDR3 in DNA: TGCAGCGTGGCACAGGGACCCGACACTGAAGCTTTCTTT. This codes for CSVAQGPDTEAFF.

This clonotype was recorded many times. The J gene is TRBJ2-1, the V gene TRBV7-3; D unclear. The germline V gene encodes CDR1 SGHTA and CDR2 FQGTGA. V lost 1 base and J lost 6, with 10 bases in between. The CDR3 consists of 14 residues. The CDR3 coding sequence is TGTGCCAGCAGCTTAAGCCAGGCCGGCAATGAGCAGTTCTTC. It yields the protein CASSLSQAGNEQFF.

This clonotype was seen a few times. The chain combines TRBV19 with TRBJ2-1; 9 nucleotides line up with TRBD1. The ends lost 5 bases at V and 8 bases at J; junction bases unmatched: 7. CDR3 length equals 14 residues. Germline CDR1 is LNHDA and CDR2 is SQIVND (reference sequence). CDR3 bases: TGTGCCAGTAGTGGAGGGACAGGGTGGCATGAGCAGTTCTTC. Its protein product is CASSGGTGWHEQFF.

This chain uses TRBV19 with TRBJ1-5; 7 nucleotides agree with TRBD1. Germline V gene lookup returns CDR1 LNHDA and CDR2 SQIVND (reference sequence). V was pared by 11 bases and J by 5 bases, with 6 bases of the junction left unmatched. The CDR3 length is 12 residues. Here the CDR3 reads CAPTGKHQPQHF. The CDR3 DNA is TGTGCCCCGACAGGGAAACATCAGCCCCAGCATTTT.

V is TRBV14 and J is TRBJ2-3; D possibly corresponds to TRBD2 (5 bases). V lost 3 bases, J lost 4 bases, and 17 bases lay in between. Germline CDR1 is SGHDN and CDR2 is FVKESK. This CDR3 comprises 16 residues. CDR3 loop: CASSHRGKVWPDTQYF. The CDR3 DNA sequence: TGTGCCAGCAGCCACCGAGGGAAAGTGTGGCCAGATACGCAGTATTTT.

This clonotype was seen repeatedly, ten times or more. This sequence joins TRBV6-5 and TRBJ1-6, with 7 bases aligning to TRBD1. The V and J ends lost 0 bases and 9 bases, in that order; junction bases with no gene match: 14. CDR3 length equals 18 residues. Germline V gives CDR1 MNHEY, CDR2 SVGAGI. Here the CDR3 reads CASSYSRPKQGMTSPLHF. The CDR3 DNA follows: TGTGCCAGCAGTTACTCCAGACCCAAACAGGGGATGACTTCACCCCTCCACTTT.

The rearrangement links TRBV6-5 to TRBJ1-2; 9 nucleotides line up with TRBD1. V gave up 2 bases and J gave up 8 bases; unmatched junction bases: 6. This CDR3 has 14 amino acids. Germline lookup yields CDR1 MNHEY and CDR2 SVGAGI. CDR3 sequence: CASSYLGQGYGYTF. The CDR3 DNA reads as TGTGCCAGCAGTTACCTTGGACAGGGGTACGGCTACACCTTC.

This clonotype was detected many times. V gene TRBV28 combines with J gene TRBJ2-7; TRBD1 aligns across 8 bases. The trim removed 3 bases at V and 2 bases at J, leaving 3 bases unmatched. CDR1 and CDR2 (germline): MDHEN, SYDVKM. The CDR3 runs 14 residues. This CDR3 is CASSLGQAAYEQYF. The CDR3 DNA sequence: TGTGCCAGCAGTTTGGGACAGGCTGCCTACGAGCAGTACTTC.

This clonotype occurred many times. This sequence joins TRBV20-1 and TRBJ1-1; D possibly corresponds to TRBD1 (5 bases). Looked up from germline, CDR1 is DFQATT and CDR2 is SNEGSKA (reference sequence). Trimming pared 3 bases from V and 6 bases from J, leaving 17 bases between. The CDR3 totals 14 residues. Written as DNA, the CDR3 is TGCAGTGCTAGTGGCGGACAAAGAAGGGCTGAAGCTTTCTTT. Amino acids: CSASGGQRRAEAFF.

This clonotype was detected many times. The chain carries TRBV12-3 or TRBV12-4 and TRBJ1-1; 7 positions match TRBD1. The length of the CDR3 is 14 residues. V trimming: 5 bases; J trimming: 3 bases; junction bases outside the gene matches: 6. CDR3 protein: CASSRGDRDTEAFF. DNA of the CDR3: TGTGCCAGCAGTAGGGGGGACAGAGACACTGAAGCTTTCTTT.

This clonotype was seen repeatedly, ten times or more. J is TRBJ2-7 and V is TRBV10-3; D ambiguous. Germline assignment: CDR1 ENHRY and CDR2 SYGVKD. Trimming removed 7 bases from V and 7 bases from J, with 17 bases in between. This CDR3 has 13 residues. The CDR3 bases are TGTGCCATCACCGATACCAGACAAAAAGAGCAGTACTTC. Protein sequence: CAITDTRQKEQYF.

The table lists this clonotype with many counts. The chain joins TRBV5-5 to TRBJ1-2, with D perhaps matching TRBD1 (5 bases). Trimming left V 0 bases short and J 4 bases short, with 10 bases between. CDR1 is SGHKS and CDR2 is YYEKEE in the germline V gene (reference sequence). The CDR3 contains 14 residues. The CDR3 coding sequence is TGTGCCAGCAGCTTGGGGCAGGGAGCCTATGGCTACACCTTC. Its translation is CASSLGQGAYGYTF.

This clonotype came up many times. CDR3 DNA: TGTGCCAGCAGCCCCACAAATAATTCACCCCTCCACTTT. Protein product: CASSPTNNSPLHF. The gene calls are TRBV11-2 and TRBJ1-6; no clear D. Deletions cut 5 bases from V and 5 bases from J, with 7 bases between. CDR1 SGHAT and CDR2 FQNNGV come from the germline V gene. The CDR3 length is 13 residues.

This clonotype showed up many times. The rearrangement joins TRBV7-2 to TRBJ1-2; TRBD1 aligns across 9 bases. Looked up from germline, CDR1 is SGHTA and CDR2 is FQGNSA. This CDR3 spans 16 amino acids. V was clipped by 5 bases and J by 7 bases; unmatched bases: 14. Here the CDR3 DNA reads TGTGCCAGCAGCCTCCGAATTTGGGACAGGGTGCGTGGCTACACCTTC. The encoded protein is CASSLRIWDRVRGYTF.

The rearrangement links TRBV29-1 to TRBJ1-2; D gene unclear. Looked up from germline, CDR1 is SQVTM and CDR2 is ANQGSEA. V was trimmed by 5 bases and J by 3 bases, leaving 7 bases between them. CDR3 size: 11 residues. The CDR3 coding sequence is TGCAGCGTTACTACCCACTATGGCTACACCTTC. This gives the protein CSVTTHYGYTF.

This clonotype was seen repeatedly, ten times or more. The chain is built from TRBV7-8 and TRBJ2-3; 9 bases match TRBD2. The CDR3 is 15 residues long. Trimming cost V 5 bases and J 6 bases; bases outside gene matches: 9. CDR1 SGHVS and CDR2 FQNEAQ come from the germline V gene. The CDR3 bases are TGTGCCAGCAGCCCGAGAGCGGGGGGTTGGGATACGCAGTATTTT. This sequence encodes CASSPRAGGWDTQYF. The complete variable domain, with remaining parts taken from reference TRBV7-8 and TRBJ2-3, reads GAGVSQSPRYKVAKRGQDVALRCDPISGHVSLFWYQQALGQGPEFLTYFQNEAQLDKSGLPSDRFFAERPEGSVSTLKIQRTQQEDSAVYLCASSPRAGGWDTQYFGPGTRLTVL.